This T cell receptor beta chain comes out of a study of T cells in Graves' hyperthyroidism and ophthalmopathy. CDR1 and CDR2 from the germline V gene are DFQATT and SNEGSKA (reference sequence). The CDR3 has 14 amino acids. V dropped 5 bases and J dropped 5; count of bases not matched to a gene: 10. In this sample, this clonotype turned up many times. RNA transcripts served as the template for amplifying TCR beta CDR3 regions. The HTBI set primed first-round TCR CDR3 RT-PCR. TCRdb processed the multiplex PCR reads anew with MiXCR; each CDR3 protein has one entry. This table has 90,000 to 120,000 distinct CDR3 sequences, 15% to 20% appearing once.

The sequencing sample was made of blood. This TCR was sampled from a woman aged 45-60 years with Graves' hyperthyroidism. This chain joins TRBV20-1 and TRBJ2-3; 7 positions match TRBD2. This CDR3 is CSAQRLALGDTQYF. CDR3 DNA sequence: TGCAGTGCTCAGCGACTAGCTCTTGGAGATACGCAGTATTTT.